Given below is one T cell receptor beta chain in context. In the source study's methods: Amplification of reference gene primers provided the estimated nucleated cell counts. Sequencing was performed with immunoSEQ multiplex PCR; in TCRdb, only in-frame clones are kept and a portion is missing. Clone size and the V and J calls come from that table; the DNA yielded D and trimming. There are roughly 390,000 clones in the sample; about 87% occur only once, and under 11% lies in the top ten. Followed longitudinally, the Seattle patients had been enrolled during active infection. This specimen comes from a study of blood T cell repertoires in COVID-19. About the research overall: Acute and convalescent COVID-19 specimens originated in the United States, Italy and Spain. The analysed material was cDNA or gDNA that came from T cells, B-cell-depleted T cells, or PBMCs.

The germline V gene has CDR1 SGDLS and CDR2 YYNGEE. The trim removed 2 bases at V and 3 bases at J, leaving 4 bases unmatched. This CDR3 is 15 amino acids long. The chain combines TRBV9 with TRBJ2-1, with 8 bases fitting TRBD2. The receptor was derived from a woman in her 30s with COVID-19, enrolled during active disease. Sequenced sample: peripheral blood. This chain's CDR3 is CASSVSGGLYNEQFF. Written as DNA, the CDR3 is TGTGCCAGCAGCGTCTCGGGAGGGCTCTACAATGAGCAGTTCTTC.